This is a list of T cell receptor beta chains from one sample in a study of low-dose radiotherapy and immunotherapy resistance in tumors. Each CDR3 protein is one row after TCRdb ran MiXCR on the reads. The data contain approximately 100,000 distinct CDR3 sequences, 20% of them singletons. Sample: PBMCs, taken after low-dose radiotherapy plus immunotherapy. The receptor source for this set is a male donor with prostate cancer. Both conserved end residues are part of each CDR3. D genes are given only for firm matches. The size field is filled for only some rows; it gives once, few, many or a size class.

V	size	J	D	DNA	CDR3
TRBV12-3/TRBV12-4	NA	TRBJ2-7	NA	TGTGCCAGCAGGGAGGGACGGGTCTACGAGCAGTACTTC	CASREGRVYEQYF
TRBV2	NA	TRBJ2-5	NA	TGTGCCAGCAGATTGGATGGAGAGACCCAGTACTTC	CASRLDGETQYF
TRBV6-2/TRBV6-3	few	TRBJ1-1	NA	TGTGCCAGCATGGGATTACAGGGGAACACTGAAGCTTTCTTT	CASMGLQGNTEAFF
TRBV2	many	TRBJ2-1	TRBD1	TGTGCCTCGTGGGGACAGGGGGGTAATGAGCAGTTCTTC	CASWGQGGNEQFF
TRBV7-6	many	TRBJ1-2	NA	TGTGCCAGCAGCTTAGGATCAGGCAGGGATCCTTATGGCTACACCTTC	CASSLGSGRDPYGYTF
TRBV5-5	many	TRBJ1-4	NA	TGTGCCAGCAGCCCCCGTGCGGGGGTGGGTGAAAAACTGTTTTTT	CASSPRAGVGEKLFF
TRBV18	many	TRBJ2-6	TRBD1	TGTGCCAGCTCTCCTCGAGGGGACAGCTCTGGGGCCAACGTCCTGACTTTC	CASSPRGDSSGANVLTF
TRBV21-1	NA	TRBJ2-4	NA	TGTGCCAGCAGCAAACCCCCCTTTGGCCAGACAAACATTCAGTACTTC	CASSKPPFGQTNIQYF
TRBV19	many	TRBJ2-1	NA	TGTGCCAGTAGCCCGGGCCTAGTCTACAATGAGCAGTTCTTC	CASSPGLVYNEQFF
TRBV5-1	many	TRBJ2-6	TRBD1	TGCGCCAGCTCCAGGGGGCGTAATGATGGGGCCAACGTCCTGACTTTC	CASSRGRNDGANVLTF
TRBV20-1	many	TRBJ2-3	NA	TGCAGTGCTACCCCTGGGGCAGATACGCAGTATTTT	CSATPGADTQYF
TRBV7-2	many	TRBJ2-6	NA	TGTGCCAGCAGCTTATCCGGGTCGACGTCTGGGGCCAACGTCCTGACTTTC	CASSLSGSTSGANVLTF
TRBV6-1	NA	TRBJ2-2	NA	TGTGCCAGCAGTGAATATAGCGGGGAGCTGTTTTTT	CASSEYSGELFF
TRBV30	many	TRBJ2-2	TRBD2	TGTGCCTGGAGTATACTAGCGGGGGGGCCAGGTAGAGGGGAGCTGTTTTTT	CAWSILAGGPGRGELFF
TRBV5-1	many	TRBJ2-1	NA	TGCGCCAGCAGCTTTCTCGCCCCTAGCTCCTACAATGAGCAGTTCTTC	CASSFLAPSSYNEQFF
TRBV7-2	many	TRBJ2-3	TRBD2	TGTGCCAGCAGCCCCCAGGGACTAGCTAGTCATACGCAGTATTTT	CASSPQGLASHTQYF
TRBV6-5	NA	TRBJ2-2	TRBD2	TGTGCCAGCAGTTACGGACTAGCTGCCGGGGAGCTGTTTTTT	CASSYGLAAGELFF
TRBV20-1	many	TRBJ2-7	NA	TGCAGTGCTAGAAGAGGGATCGGCGAGCAGTACTTC	CSARRGIGEQYF
TRBV4-3	NA	TRBJ1-2	TRBD1	TGCGCCAGCAGCCATGACAGGGCGGGCTATGGCTACACCTTC	CASSHDRAGYGYTF
TRBV12-3/TRBV12-4	many	TRBJ2-7	NA	TGTGCCAGCAGTTTAAGTGGGCACGAGCAGTACTTC	CASSLSGHEQYF